A selection of T cell receptor beta chains follows, all from one sample in a study of cytomegalovirus exposure and HLA in healthy donors. Repertoires were generated with immunoSEQ multiplex PCR, while TCRdb's copy carries only in-frame clones and drops some. The sample holds more than 90,000 clones, roughly 76% seen once. Sequencing was done on a sample of PBMCs. These receptors all stem from a human donor in good health. The CDR3 runs from the conserved cysteine through the conserved F or W. The D gene is left open where the match is weak. Size is omitted from some rows. Given values are once, few, many or a class for expanded clones.

V gene: TRBV11-3
clone size: few
J gene: TRBJ2-7
D gene: TRBD1
CDR3 protein: CASSLRPPGQGGGEQYF
CDR3 DNA: TGTGCCAGCAGCTTAAGACCACCGGGACAGGGGGGAGGCGAGCAGTACTTC

V gene: TRBV14
clone size: -
J gene: TRBJ1-1
D gene: -
CDR3 protein: CASSQERQWNTEAFF
CDR3 DNA: TGTGCCAGCAGCCAAGAAAGACAGTGGAACACTGAAGCTTTCTTT

V gene: TRBV5-1
clone size: once
J gene: TRBJ2-7
D gene: TRBD1
CDR3 protein: CASSILGQGNEQYF
CDR3 DNA: TGCGCCAGCAGCATACTAGGACAGGGGAACGAGCAGTACTTC

V gene: TRBV2
clone size: -
J gene: TRBJ1-1
D gene: TRBD1
CDR3 protein: CASKPTGGAGSTEAFF
CDR3 DNA: TGTGCCAGCAAACCAACAGGGGGCGCGGGTTCTACTGAAGCTTTCTTT

V gene: TRBV6-1
clone size: -
J gene: TRBJ2-7
D gene: TRBD2
CDR3 protein: CASGTSGAYEQYF
CDR3 DNA: TGTGCCAGCGGGACTAGCGGGGCCTACGAGCAGTACTTC

V gene: TRBV11-3
clone size: -
J gene: TRBJ1-1
D gene: -
CDR3 protein: CASSPKTGMNTEAFF
CDR3 DNA: TGTGCCAGCAGCCCTAAGACAGGAATGAACACTGAAGCTTTCTTT

V gene: TRBV10-3
clone size: -
J gene: TRBJ2-5
D gene: TRBD2
CDR3 protein: CAIMRGGEETQYF
CDR3 DNA: TGTGCCATCATGAGGGGAGGGGAAGAGACCCAGTACTTC

V gene: TRBV30
clone size: -
J gene: TRBJ1-2
D gene: -
CDR3 protein: CAWSASLYGYTF
CDR3 DNA: TGTGCCTGGAGTGCGTCCCTCTATGGCTACACCTTC

V gene: TRBV9
clone size: -
J gene: TRBJ2-1
D gene: TRBD2
CDR3 protein: CASSASGKFNNEQFF
CDR3 DNA: TGTGCCAGCAGCGCTAGCGGGAAGTTCAACAATGAGCAGTTCTTC

V gene: TRBV6-1
clone size: -
J gene: TRBJ1-1
D gene: -
CDR3 protein: CASSELGGSLNTEAFF
CDR3 DNA: TGTGCCAGCAGTGAATTAGGCGGCAGCTTGAACACTGAAGCTTTCTTT

V gene: TRBV19
clone size: -
J gene: TRBJ1-5
D gene: -
CDR3 protein: CAAGGSNQPQHF
CDR3 DNA: TGTGCCGCCGGGGGAAGCAATCAGCCCCAGCATTTT

V gene: TRBV27
clone size: once
J gene: TRBJ2-5
D gene: TRBD2
CDR3 protein: CASSLVLAGGRPETQYF
CDR3 DNA: TGTGCCAGCAGTTTAGTGTTAGCGGGAGGGCGACCTGAGACCCAGTACTTC

V gene: TRBV2
clone size: -
J gene: TRBJ1-5
D gene: TRBD1
CDR3 protein: CASSNSGTGRSQPQHF
CDR3 DNA: TGTGCCAGCAGTAACTCCGGGACAGGGAGGTCTCAGCCCCAGCATTTT

V gene: TRBV2
clone size: -
J gene: TRBJ2-2
D gene: -
CDR3 protein: CASKRPPGNTGELFF
CDR3 DNA: TGTGCCAGCAAGCGACCGCCCGGCAACACCGGGGAGCTGTTTTTT

V gene: TRBV27
clone size: few
J gene: TRBJ2-1
D gene: -
CDR3 protein: CASSPAGRYNEQFF
CDR3 DNA: TGTGCCAGCAGTCCCGCGGGGAGGTACAATGAGCAGTTCTTC

V gene: TRBV9
clone size: -
J gene: TRBJ2-3
D gene: TRBD2
CDR3 protein: CASSVAPAGVSTDTQYF
CDR3 DNA: TGTGCCAGCAGCGTAGCCCCAGCGGGGGTCAGCACAGATACGCAGTATTTT

V gene: TRBV10-1
clone size: -
J gene: TRBJ2-5
D gene: -
CDR3 protein: CASSTGVGGGRQETQYF
CDR3 DNA: TGCGCCAGCAGTACCGGAGTCGGGGGAGGTCGGCAAGAGACCCAGTACTTC

V gene: TRBV29-1
clone size: -
J gene: TRBJ1-1
D gene: -
CDR3 protein: CRIQALNTEAFF
CDR3 DNA: TGCAGGATACAGGCATTGAACACTGAAGCTTTCTTT

V gene: TRBV6-1
clone size: -
J gene: TRBJ2-3
D gene: TRBD2
CDR3 protein: CASSVLSGGASDTQYF
CDR3 DNA: TGTGCCAGCAGTGTTTTAAGCGGGGGGGCCTCAGATACGCAGTATTTT

V gene: TRBV27
clone size: -
J gene: TRBJ2-6
D gene: TRBD1
CDR3 protein: CASRRTGPSGANVLTF
CDR3 DNA: TGTGCCAGCAGACGGACAGGGCCTTCTGGGGCCAACGTCCTGACTTTC

V gene: TRBV5-1
clone size: -
J gene: TRBJ1-1
D gene: TRBD1
CDR3 protein: CASSRTGGGTEAFF
CDR3 DNA: TGCGCCAGCAGCCGAACAGGGGGAGGGACTGAAGCTTTCTTT

V gene: TRBV5-4
clone size: once
J gene: TRBJ1-6
D gene: TRBD1
CDR3 protein: CASSARQGVNSPLHF
CDR3 DNA: TGTGCCAGCAGCGCAAGACAGGGGGTTAATTCACCCCTCCACTTT

V gene: TRBV6-6
clone size: -
J gene: TRBJ1-6
D gene: -
CDR3 protein: CASRRNRADSPLHF
CDR3 DNA: TGTGCCAGCAGACGAAACAGGGCGGATTCACCCCTCCACTTT

V gene: TRBV19
clone size: -
J gene: TRBJ2-1
D gene: -
CDR3 protein: CASRDGGADNVGQFF
CDR3 DNA: TGTGCCAGTAGGGATGGTGGGGCAGACAATGTTGGGCAGTTCTTC

V gene: TRBV12-2
clone size: -
J gene: TRBJ2-7
D gene: -
CDR3 protein: CASRLSLWLTYEQYF
CDR3 DNA: TGTGCAAGTCGCTTATCCCTATGGTTGACCTACGAGCAGTACTTC

V gene: TRBV11-3
clone size: -
J gene: TRBJ1-5
D gene: TRBD1
CDR3 protein: CASSLKGDRGPNFSNQPQHF
CDR3 DNA: TGTGCCAGCAGCTTAAAAGGGGACAGGGGTCCCAATTTTAGCAATCAGCCCCAGCATTTT

V gene: TRBV18
clone size: -
J gene: TRBJ1-2
D gene: TRBD1
CDR3 protein: CASSPIVDRENGYTF
CDR3 DNA: TGTGCCAGCTCACCTATCGTGGACAGGGAGAATGGCTACACCTTC

V gene: TRBV4-3
clone size: few
J gene: TRBJ1-2
D gene: -
CDR3 protein: CASSQEVSGIYGYTF
CDR3 DNA: TGCGCCAGCAGCCAAGAGGTTTCAGGAATCTATGGCTACACCTTC

V gene: TRBV5-1
clone size: -
J gene: TRBJ2-3
D gene: TRBD2
CDR3 protein: CASSRTSGSTDTQYF
CDR3 DNA: TGCGCCAGCAGCCGGACTAGCGGCAGCACAGATACGCAGTATTTT

V gene: TRBV29-1
clone size: -
J gene: TRBJ2-4
D gene: -
CDR3 protein: CSVEGRLAKNIQYF
CDR3 DNA: TGCAGCGTTGAAGGGAGATTAGCCAAAAACATTCAGTACTTC

V gene: TRBV30
clone size: once
J gene: TRBJ2-4
D gene: TRBD2
CDR3 protein: CAWSVIGGRPKNIQYF
CDR3 DNA: TGTGCCTGGAGTGTAATAGGCGGGAGGCCCAAAAACATTCAGTACTTC

V gene: TRBV7-2
clone size: once
J gene: TRBJ2-3
D gene: TRBD1
CDR3 protein: CASSLHPRDSGADTQYF
CDR3 DNA: TGTGCCAGCAGCTTACATCCCCGGGACAGTGGGGCAGATACGCAGTATTTT

V gene: TRBV9
clone size: -
J gene: TRBJ2-3
D gene: -
CDR3 protein: CASSVESGFTDTQYF
CDR3 DNA: TGTGCCAGCAGCGTAGAGAGCGGTTTCACAGATACGCAGTATTTT

V gene: TRBV30
clone size: -
J gene: TRBJ1-2
D gene: -
CDR3 protein: CAWSVGRGVNVDGYTF
CDR3 DNA: TGTGCCTGGAGTGTCGGAAGGGGTGTCAATGTGGATGGCTACACCTTC

V gene: TRBV6-1
clone size: -
J gene: TRBJ2-3
D gene: TRBD1
CDR3 protein: CASSRPGQSTDTQYF
CDR3 DNA: TGTGCCAGCAGTAGACCGGGACAGAGCACAGATACGCAGTATTTT